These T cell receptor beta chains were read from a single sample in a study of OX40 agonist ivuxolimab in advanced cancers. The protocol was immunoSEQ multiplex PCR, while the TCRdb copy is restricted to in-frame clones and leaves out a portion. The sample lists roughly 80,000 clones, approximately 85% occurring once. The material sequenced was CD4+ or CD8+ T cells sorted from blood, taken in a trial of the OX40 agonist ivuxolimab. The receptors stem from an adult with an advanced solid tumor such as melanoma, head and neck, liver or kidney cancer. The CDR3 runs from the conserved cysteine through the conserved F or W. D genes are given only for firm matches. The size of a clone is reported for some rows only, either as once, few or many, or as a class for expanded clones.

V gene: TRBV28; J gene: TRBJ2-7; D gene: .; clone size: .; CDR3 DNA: TGTGCCAGCAGTTTGGGCCAACTCTACGAGCAGTACTTC; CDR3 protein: CASSLGQLYEQYF
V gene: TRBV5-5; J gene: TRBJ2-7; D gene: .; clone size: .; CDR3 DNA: TGTGCCAGCAGCCTCGCAGGGCAAGGCGAGCAGTACTTC; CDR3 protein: CASSLAGQGEQYF
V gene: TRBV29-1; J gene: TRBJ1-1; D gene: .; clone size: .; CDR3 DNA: TGCAGCGTTTGGGAATTGAACACTGAAGCTTTCTTT; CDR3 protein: CSVWELNTEAFF
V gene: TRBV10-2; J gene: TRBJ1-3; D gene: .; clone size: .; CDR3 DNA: TGCGCCAGCAAACCAGAGACTGGAAACACCATATATTTT; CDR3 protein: CASKPETGNTIYF
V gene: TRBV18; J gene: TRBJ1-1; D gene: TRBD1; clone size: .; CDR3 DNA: TGTGCCAGCTCACCACAGACAGGGGCGATGAACACTGAAGCTTTCTTT; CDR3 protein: CASSPQTGAMNTEAFF
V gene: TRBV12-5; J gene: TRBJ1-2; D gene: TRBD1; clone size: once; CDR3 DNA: TGTGCTAGTGGCAACAGACAGGGGAAAAACTATGGCTACACCTTC; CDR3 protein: CASGNRQGKNYGYTF
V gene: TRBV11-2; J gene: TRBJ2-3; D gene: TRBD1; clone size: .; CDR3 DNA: TGTGCCAGCAGCTCAATGAACAGGGGAAACCCCACAGATACGCAGTATTTT; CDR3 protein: CASSSMNRGNPTDTQYF
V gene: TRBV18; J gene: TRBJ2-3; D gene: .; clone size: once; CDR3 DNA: TGTGCCAGCTCACCTGGGAGCACAGATACGCAGTATTTT; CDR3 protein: CASSPGSTDTQYF
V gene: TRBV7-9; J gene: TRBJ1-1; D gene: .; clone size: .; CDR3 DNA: TGTGCCAGCAGCTCCGCGCGACGGGGAATGAACACTGAAGCTTTCTTT; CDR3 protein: CASSSARRGMNTEAFF
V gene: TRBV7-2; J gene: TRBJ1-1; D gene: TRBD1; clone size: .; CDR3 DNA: TGTGCCAGCAGCGTGGGACAGGGTGGGGTGTACACTGAAGCTTTCTTT; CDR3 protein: CASSVGQGGVYTEAFF
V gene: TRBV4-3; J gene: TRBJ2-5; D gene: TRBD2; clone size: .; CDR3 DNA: TGCGCCAGCAGCCAAGAAGGAGTAGCGGGGGGGCTCGGAGAGACCCAGTACTTC; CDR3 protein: CASSQEGVAGGLGETQYF
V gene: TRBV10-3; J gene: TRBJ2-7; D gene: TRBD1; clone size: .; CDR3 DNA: TGTGCCATCAGTGCACCGGGACAGGGTCTCAACGAGCAGTACTTC; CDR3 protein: CAISAPGQGLNEQYF
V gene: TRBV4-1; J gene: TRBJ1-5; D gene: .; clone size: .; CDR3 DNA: TGCGCCAGCAGCCAAGATCTGCTTCGGAAGGGGCTCTATCAGCCCCAGCATTTT; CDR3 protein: CASSQDLLRKGLYQPQHF
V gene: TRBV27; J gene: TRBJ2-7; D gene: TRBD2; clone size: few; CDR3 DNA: TGTGCCAGCAGAACCTCCGGGACTAGCGGGGGCCAGAGAGGGACCTACGAGCAGTACTTC; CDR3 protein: CASRTSGTSGGQRGTYEQYF
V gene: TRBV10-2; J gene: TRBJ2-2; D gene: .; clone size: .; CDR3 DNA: TGCGCCAGCAGTTATCAGAACACCGGGGAGCTGTTTTTT; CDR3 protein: CASSYQNTGELFF
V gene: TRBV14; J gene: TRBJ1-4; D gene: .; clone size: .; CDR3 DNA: TGTGCCAGCAGCCATGGGGAGGCTGAAAAACTGTTTTTT; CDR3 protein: CASSHGEAEKLFF
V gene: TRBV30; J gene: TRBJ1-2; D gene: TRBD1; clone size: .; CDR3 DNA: TGTGCCTGGAGTGTTGGGACAGGGCGGGCTAACTATGGCTACACCTTC; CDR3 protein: CAWSVGTGRANYGYTF
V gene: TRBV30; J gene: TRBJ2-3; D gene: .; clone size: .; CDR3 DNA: TGTGCCTGGAACCCGGGGGGCACAGATACGCAGTATTTT; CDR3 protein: CAWNPGGTDTQYF